This TCR beta chain stems from a study of blood T cell repertoires in COVID-19. Only a few counts were recorded for this clone. The CDR3 consists of 15 residues. Germline CDR1 is MNHNS and CDR2 is SASEGT. V dropped 3 bases and J dropped 1; count of bases not matched to a gene: 6. Only in-frame clones appear in the TCRdb table, and some are missing; sequencing was by immunoSEQ multiplex PCR. The data contain roughly 150,000 clones, about 90% of them singletons. V gene TRBV6-1 combines with J gene TRBJ2-7; TRBD1 agrees at 7 bases. This TCR was sampled from an elderly man with acute or convalescent COVID-19. The sample consisted of peripheral blood. The CDR3 spells CASSETGLQSYEQYF. CDR3 nucleotide sequence: TGTGCCAGCAGTGAGACAGGGCTCCAATCCTACGAGCAGTACTTC.